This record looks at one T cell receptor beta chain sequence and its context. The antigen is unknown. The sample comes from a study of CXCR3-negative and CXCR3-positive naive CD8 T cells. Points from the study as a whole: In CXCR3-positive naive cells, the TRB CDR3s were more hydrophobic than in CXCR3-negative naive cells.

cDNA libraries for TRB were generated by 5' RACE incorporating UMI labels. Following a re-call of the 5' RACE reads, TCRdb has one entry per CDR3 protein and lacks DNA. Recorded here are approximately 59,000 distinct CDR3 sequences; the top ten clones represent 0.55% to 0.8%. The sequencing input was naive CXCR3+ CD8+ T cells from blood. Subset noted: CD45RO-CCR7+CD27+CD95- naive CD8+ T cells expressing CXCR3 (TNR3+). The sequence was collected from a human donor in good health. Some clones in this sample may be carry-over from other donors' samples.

The CDR3 sequence is CASSFPGQGLNEQFF. The J gene is TRBJ2-1, the V gene TRBV12-3 or TRBV12-4; TCRdb gives TRBD1 as the D gene, but with no DNA this cannot be confirmed. CDR3 size: 15 residues.